This TCR beta chain was obtained from a study of cytomegalovirus exposure and HLA in healthy donors. About the research overall: There were under 130 million unique TCR beta sequences, drawn from approximately 190 million T cells, in an earlier analysis.

With 60 Vbeta and 13 Jbeta primers, the PCR was carried out. Produced via immunoSEQ multiplex PCR; TCRdb's table is partial and in-frame only. The sample includes 110,000 or so clones, roughly four fifths of them seen just once. Sequencing was performed on PBMCs. The clonotype originates from a woman aged 18-35 years in good health and CMV-seronegative.

The CDR3 region is CASSYTQGFDGYTF. For the CDR3, the DNA is TGTGCCAGCAGTTACACACAGGGTTTTGATGGCTACACCTTC. The chain employs TRBV6-5 and TRBJ1-2; D is perhaps TRBD1 (6 bases). CDR3 length: 14 residues. Germline V gives CDR1 MNHEY, CDR2 SVGAGI. Trimming took 2 bases from V and 6 from J, leaving 13 bases between them.